These 20 T cell receptor beta chains originate from one sample sequenced in a study of blood T cell repertoires in COVID-19. Repertoires were generated with immunoSEQ multiplex PCR, while TCRdb's copy carries only in-frame clones and drops some. The sample includes some 240,000 clones, roughly 87% of them seen just once. Sample: peripheral blood. The source is a woman in her thirties or forties who had recovered from COVID-19.

The V gene is TRBV15, the J gene TRBJ2-3; no reliable D call. Germline V gene data show CDR1 as LNHNV and CDR2 as YYDKDF (reference sequence). Trimming removed 0 bases at V and 6 bases at J, with 10 bases between. The CDR3 is 14 residues long. The CDR3 reads CATSRDKLADTQYF. In DNA form, the CDR3 reads TGTGCCACCAGCAGAGATAAGTTGGCCGATACGCAGTATTTT.

The chain employs TRBV29-1 and TRBJ2-5; D might be TRBD2 (5 bases). The CDR3 is 14 amino acids. The V gene's germline CDR1 is SQVTM and CDR2 ANQGSEA. With 5 bases removed from V and 0 bases from J, the gap between germline ends came to 13 bases. The CDR3 coding sequence is TGCAGCGTTCAACCAGCGGAACACCAAGAGACCCAGTACTTC. Protein product: CSVQPAEHQETQYF. Looking up the rest from reference TRBV29-1 and TRBJ2-5 gives the full variable domain: SAVISQKPSRDICQRGTSLTIQCQVDSQVTMMFWYRQQPGQSLTLIATANQGSEATYESGFVIDKFPISRPNLTFSTLTVSNMSPEDSSIYLCSVQPAEHQETQYFGPGTRLLVL.

CDR3 DNA: TGTGCCAGCAGGTACAGCGGGTGGCCGAATGAGCAGTTCTTC. Encoded protein: CASRYSGWPNEQFF. The chain combines TRBV13 with TRBJ2-1, with D perhaps TRBD2 (6 bases). V lost 6 bases, J lost 7 bases, and 16 bases lay in between. The CDR3 spans 14 residues. The V gene's germline CDR1 is PRHDT and CDR2 FYEKMQ (reference sequence).

The V gene is TRBV2, the J gene TRBJ1-5; 8 positions agree with TRBD1. With V trimmed by 6 bases and J by 2 bases, 6 bases remained unmatched. The CDR3 has 15 amino acids. The germline V gene encodes CDR1 SNHLY and CDR2 FYNNEI. CDR3 in DNA: TGTGCCAGCAGGCGGACAGGGCTCGGCAATCAGCCCCAGCATTTT. Translating it yields CASRRTGLGNQPQHF. Full variable domain (outside the CDR3, taken from reference TRBV2 and TRBJ1-5): EPEVTQTPSHQVTQMGQEVILRCVPISNHLYFYWYRQILGQKVEFLVSFYNNEISEKSEIFDDQFSVERPDGSNFTLKIRSTKLEDSAMYFCASRRTGLGNQPQHFGDGTRLSIL.

This clone was detected once. The chain joins TRBV11-2 to TRBJ2-5; 14 bases align to TRBD2. The CDR3 extends over 19 amino acids. The germline V gene has CDR1 SGHAT and CDR2 FQNNGV. The ends lost 0 bases at V and 5 bases at J; junction bases unmatched: 11. DNA for the CDR3: TGTGCCAGCAGCTTAGATCGGACTAGCGGGGGGCCCGGGTTTGAGACCCAGTACTTC. Its protein product is CASSLDRTSGGPGFETQYF.

The V and J genes are TRBV18 and TRBJ2-3; the D gene is possibly TRBD2 (5 bases). V was cut by 3 bases and J by 6 bases, with 16 bases left in between. In germline, CDR1 is KGHSH, CDR2 LQKENI. The CDR3 sequence is 15 residues long. DNA for the CDR3: TGTGCCAGCTCACCTATCGCAGCGGAGCCGGATACGCAGTATTTT. This gives the protein CASSPIAAEPDTQYF.

The chain has TRBV27 and TRBJ2-7; 7 nucleotides line up with TRBD1. CDR3 size: 14 residues. Germline loops: CDR1 MNHEY, CDR2 SMNVEV (reference sequence). The V gene end was trimmed by 5 bases and the J gene end by 2 bases; junction bases not matched to a gene: 6. CDR3 region: CASSRTTGTYEQYF. CDR3 coding DNA: TGTGCCAGCAGTAGAACGACAGGGACCTACGAGCAGTACTTC.

This chain joins TRBV11-2 and TRBJ1-6, with 9 positions matching TRBD1. The V segment lost 4 bases and the J segment 10 bases; nucleotides outside the gene matches: 11. The CDR3 loop spans 16 amino acids. Germline loops: CDR1 SGHAT, CDR2 FQNNGV. CDR3 sequence reads: CASSSRRDRVASPLHF. CDR3 in DNA: TGTGCCAGCAGCTCCCGCCGGGACAGGGTAGCCTCACCCCTCCACTTT.

The chain recombines TRBV19 with TRBJ1-1, with TRBD1 identical over 9 bases. The CDR3 loop spans 13 amino acids. The J segment lost 8 bases and the V segment lost 10 bases, leaving 11 bases of the junction unmatched. Germline assignment: CDR1 LNHDA and CDR2 SQIVND (reference sequence). This CDR3 is CATFGRDRVEAFF. The CDR3 DNA follows: TGTGCCACTTTCGGGCGGGACAGGGTGGAAGCTTTCTTT.

The chain combines TRBV4-1 with TRBJ2-1, with D possibly matching TRBD1 (6 bases). The CDR3 length is 16 residues. Germline CDR1 and CDR2: MGHRA and YSYEKL. V dropped 1 base and J dropped 10 bases, with 20 bases sitting between them. CDR3 region: CASSQGSSGNRGEQFF. CDR3 bases: TGCGCCAGCAGCCAAGGTTCGTCAGGGAATAGGGGGGAGCAGTTCTTC.

The rearrangement links TRBV19 to TRBJ1-1; D gene unclear. The V gene lost 5 bases and the J gene lost 5 bases, with 9 bases spanning the gap. Germline V gene lookup returns CDR1 LNHDA and CDR2 SQIVND (reference sequence). The CDR3 runs to 12 residues. In DNA, the CDR3 is TGTGCCAGTAGTCACGGGTGGACTGAAGCTTTCTTT. Translated: CASSHGWTEAFF.

This clone showed up just a few times. The J gene is TRBJ2-1, the V gene TRBV29-1; tentative D call: TRBD2 (6 bases). Germline-derived CDR1 and CDR2 are SQVTM and ANQGSEA. The CDR3 runs 15 residues. The V end was cut by 6 bases, the J end by 2 bases, with 17 bases between. CDR3 bases: TGCAGCGTATGCCCTATCGCGGGGACCTACAATGAGCAGTTCTTC. Encoded protein: CSVCPIAGTYNEQFF.

The sample holds a few counts of this clone. The chain links TRBV19 to TRBJ2-1, with D unclear. The germline V gene encodes CDR1 LNHDA and CDR2 SQIVND (reference sequence). The CDR3 totals 15 residues. The germline V and J ends were trimmed by 4 bases and 0 bases, with 10 bases remaining between them. The CDR3 DNA sequence: TGTGCCAGTAGTACCAGGCAGGTCTCCTACAATGAGCAGTTCTTC. Residues: CASSTRQVSYNEQFF.

The chain is built from TRBV7-3 and TRBJ2-6, with 12 bases matching TRBD1. The CDR3 is 18 amino acids. The ends lost 3 bases at V and 2 bases at J; junction bases unmatched: 5. Germline CDR1 SGHTA, CDR2 FQGTGA. Written as DNA, the CDR3 is TGTGCCAGCAGCTTCTCCGGGACAGGGGGCGCTGGGGCCAACGTCCTGACTTTC. Translated: CASSFSGTGGAGANVLTF.

This clone was seen only a few times. The chain carries TRBV19 and TRBJ2-3; D is ambiguous. The germline gives CDR1 LNHDA, CDR2 SQIVND (reference sequence). This CDR3 contains 12 residues. V dropped 7 bases and J dropped 3 bases, with 8 bases sitting between them. DNA of the CDR3: TGTGCCAGTAATTCTTTGACAGATACGCAGTATTTT. Residues: CASNSLTDTQYF.

V gene TRBV19 combines with J gene TRBJ2-7; 16 nucleotides match TRBD2. The germline V gene encodes CDR1 LNHDA and CDR2 SQIVND (reference sequence). There are 16 residues in the CDR3. Trimming removed 1 base from V and 6 bases from J; junction bases left unmatched: 3. CDR3 bases: TGTGCCAGTAGTATAGGAGGGACTAGCGGGGGGGCCGAGCAGTACTTC. Residues: CASSIGGTSGGAEQYF.

V is TRBV27 and J is TRBJ2-2; D possibly corresponds to TRBD1 (6 bases). Trimming removed 2 bases from V and 7 bases from J, with 17 bases in between. The CDR3 loop spans 16 amino acids. The germline gives CDR1 MNHEY, CDR2 SMNVEV (reference sequence). The CDR3 is CASSLITGTQHGELFF. The CDR3 nucleotides are TGTGCCAGCAGTTTAATTACAGGGACCCAACACGGGGAGCTGTTTTTT.

This clone was seen only once. This rearrangement joins TRBV12-5 to TRBJ2-1; D gene uncertain. Germline CDR1 reads LGHNT; CDR2 reads FRNRAP. CDR3 size: 13 residues. V was trimmed by 0 bases and J by 8 bases, leaving 8 bases between them. CDR3 in DNA: TGTGCTAGTGGTTTGGTACAAGTCTATGAGCAGTTCTTC. It codes for CASGLVQVYEQFF.

The rearrangement links TRBV9 to TRBJ1-4, with 10 bases identical to TRBD1. V lost 3 bases to trimming and J lost 8 bases; unmatched junction nucleotides: 4. The CDR3 covers 14 residues. In germline, CDR1 is SGDLS, CDR2 YYNGEE. CDR3 DNA sequence: TGTGCCAGCAGCGGACAGGGGGCGGGCGAAAAACTGTTTTTT. As protein: CASSGQGAGEKLFF.

The V call is TRBV19, the J call TRBJ2-1; D perhaps matches TRBD1 (6 bases). The ends were cut back, 6 bases at V and 10 bases at J, with 25 bases in the middle. Germline CDR1 reads LNHDA; CDR2 reads SQIVND (reference sequence). The CDR3 is 16 residues long. CDR3 region: CASSPQTGRSSREQFF. CDR3 bases: TGTGCCAGTAGCCCTCAGACAGGACGCTCCTCTCGGGAGCAGTTCTTC.